This paragraph reports one T cell receptor beta chain. The sample originates from a study of T cell changes during pregnancy in multiple sclerosis. Generated by immunoSEQ multiplex PCR, the TCRdb table keeps only in-frame clones and is missing some. The data hold about 31,000 clones, with 89% observed a single time. Trimming took off 5 bases at V and 2 bases at J, with 13 bases between the two ends. The CDR3 has 14 residues. Germline CDR1 and CDR2: SGHTA and FQGNSA. The source was CD8+ T cells from peripheral blood mononuclear cells, collected in the second trimester of pregnancy. This receptor was taken from a female donor with multiple sclerosis, enrolled in a pregnancy study. The chain combines TRBV7-2 with TRBJ2-7, with a tentative D call TRBD1 (6 bases). The CDR3 DNA follows: TGTGCCAGCAGCCTTGGACAGTTGCCCTACGAGCAGTACTTC. Protein: CASSLGQLPYEQYF.